The 12 T cell receptor beta chains given below trace back to one sample, sequenced in a study of cytomegalovirus exposure and HLA in healthy donors. Sequencing was performed with immunoSEQ multiplex PCR; in TCRdb, only in-frame clones are kept and a portion is missing. The sample carries over 200,000 clones, approximately 87% recorded once. Sequencing was done on a sample of PBMCs. The source is a woman in her late teens or twenties in good health and CMV-seronegative.

This chain joins TRBV25-1 and TRBJ1-2; D gene unclear. The CDR3 length is 13 residues. Germline V gives CDR1 MGHDK, CDR2 SYGVNS. V lost 4 bases and J lost 6, with 12 bases in between. CDR3 coding DNA: TGTGCCAGCAGTGGACCGGTCGGACATGGCTACACCTTC. Protein product: CASSGPVGHGYTF.

The rearrangement uses TRBV5-1 and TRBJ2-1; 11 bases are shared with TRBD2. Unmatched junction bases numbered 3, after V lost 4 bases and J lost 0 bases. Germline V gene data show CDR1 as SGHRS and CDR2 as YFSETQ. This CDR3 spans 16 amino acids. The CDR3 loop is CASSPTSGSSYNEQFF. The CDR3 nucleotides read TGCGCCAGCAGCCCTACTAGCGGGAGCTCCTACAATGAGCAGTTCTTC.

The chain couples TRBV30 to TRBJ2-1; possibly TRBD1 or TRBD2 for D (5 bases each). This CDR3 comprises 13 residues. Deletions cut 5 bases from V and 10 bases from J, with 18 bases between. CDR1 and CDR2 (germline): GTSNPN, SVGIG (reference sequence). The CDR3 DNA follows: TGTGCCTGGGGGGCAGGACTGGTCTTGGAGCAGTTCTTC. Translating gives CAWGAGLVLEQFF.

V is TRBV11-2 and J is TRBJ1-1; D is unclear. V shed 0 bases and J shed 7 bases, with 12 bases lying between them. The germline V gene encodes CDR1 SGHAT and CDR2 FQNNGV. The CDR3 loop spans 14 amino acids. The CDR3 loop reads CASSLEVRQREAFF. CDR3 in DNA: TGTGCCAGCAGCTTAGAAGTACGGCAGCGTGAAGCTTTCTTT.

This clone was seen a single time. The rearrangement uses TRBV11-3 and TRBJ1-1; 7 nucleotides align to TRBD1. Germline CDR1 and CDR2: SGHNT and YENEEA. The CDR3 loop spans 13 amino acids. The J segment lost 7 bases and the V segment lost 1 base, leaving 3 bases of the junction unmatched. Here the CDR3 DNA reads TGTGCCAGCAGCTTAGGACAGGGCGATGAAGCTTTCTTT. This gives the protein CASSLGQGDEAFF.

The rearrangement joins TRBV6-5 to TRBJ2-7; the match to TRBD1 covers 12 bases. Germline CDR1 is MNHEY and CDR2 is SVGAGI. This CDR3 has 15 amino acids. Losses at the gene ends were 7 bases for V and 0 bases for J; bases not matched to a gene: 4. The CDR3 here is CASTRDRGHSYEQYF. CDR3 bases: TGTGCCAGCACCAGGGACAGGGGGCACTCCTACGAGCAGTACTTC.

The chain uses TRBV30 and TRBJ1-2; D is unclear. Germline values: CDR1 GTSNPN, CDR2 SVGIG (reference sequence). CDR3 length: 15 amino acids. Trimming removed 0 bases from V and 6 bases from J, with 17 bases in between. In nucleotides, the CDR3 is TGTGCCTGGAGTGTCGTCCTCAGAAATCTGGATGGCTACACCTTC. Translated: CAWSVVLRNLDGYTF.

V and J are TRBV6-6 and TRBJ1-2; possible D gene TRBD1, 5 bases. The germline CDR1 and CDR2 sequences are MNHNY and SVGAGI (reference sequence). The length of the CDR3 is 12 residues. V was cut by 8 bases and J by 7 bases, with 14 bases left in between. The CDR3 region is CASSLGGSGYTF. The DNA for the CDR3 is TGTGCCAGCTCGCTCGGGGGATCTGGCTACACCTTC.

The chain joins TRBV2 to TRBJ2-2; the D gene is possibly TRBD2 (6 bases). Trimming removed 5 bases at V and 1 base at J, with 11 bases between. The CDR3 runs to 15 residues. CDR1 is SNHLY and CDR2 is FYNNEI in the germline V gene. CDR3 bases: TGTGCCAGCAGTTGGGTTAGCGGGAACACCGGGGAGCTGTTTTTT. It specifies CASSWVSGNTGELFF. The whole variable domain, remainder taken from reference TRBV2 and TRBJ2-2, is EPEVTQTPSHQVTQMGQEVILRCVPISNHLYFYWYRQILGQKVEFLVSFYNNEISEKSEIFDDQFSVERPDGSNFTLKIRSTKLEDSAMYFCASSWVSGNTGELFFGEGSRLTVL.

The chain has TRBV6-6 and TRBJ2-7; D is possibly TRBD1 (5 bases). The germline V gene encodes CDR1 MNHNY and CDR2 SVGAGI (reference sequence). V was cut by 4 bases and J by 3 bases, with 13 bases left in between. This CDR3 is built from 14 residues. The CDR3 loop is CASSSFGRDYEQYF. The DNA of the CDR3 is TGTGCCAGCAGTTCCTTCGGCAGGGACTACGAGCAGTACTTC.

This clone was recorded at least ten times. This chain links TRBV30 with TRBJ1-1; D ambiguous. Trimming stripped 8 bases from V and 0 bases from J, with 1 base between. The CDR3 has 9 residues. Per the germline V gene, CDR1 is GTSNPN and CDR2 is SVGIG (reference sequence). The CDR3 DNA sequence: TGTGCCCTGAACACTGAAGCTTTCTTT. Translating it yields CALNTEAFF.

The chain couples TRBV6-5 to TRBJ1-1, with TRBD1 as a possible D gene (6 bases). The CDR3 extends over 13 amino acids. Germline CDR1 is MNHEY and CDR2 is SVGAGI. Trimming cost V 5 bases and J 5 bases, with 12 bases left between them. CDR3 nucleotide sequence: TGTGCCAGCAGTCGAAACAGGGTAACTGAAGCTTTCTTT. It encodes CASSRNRVTEAFF.